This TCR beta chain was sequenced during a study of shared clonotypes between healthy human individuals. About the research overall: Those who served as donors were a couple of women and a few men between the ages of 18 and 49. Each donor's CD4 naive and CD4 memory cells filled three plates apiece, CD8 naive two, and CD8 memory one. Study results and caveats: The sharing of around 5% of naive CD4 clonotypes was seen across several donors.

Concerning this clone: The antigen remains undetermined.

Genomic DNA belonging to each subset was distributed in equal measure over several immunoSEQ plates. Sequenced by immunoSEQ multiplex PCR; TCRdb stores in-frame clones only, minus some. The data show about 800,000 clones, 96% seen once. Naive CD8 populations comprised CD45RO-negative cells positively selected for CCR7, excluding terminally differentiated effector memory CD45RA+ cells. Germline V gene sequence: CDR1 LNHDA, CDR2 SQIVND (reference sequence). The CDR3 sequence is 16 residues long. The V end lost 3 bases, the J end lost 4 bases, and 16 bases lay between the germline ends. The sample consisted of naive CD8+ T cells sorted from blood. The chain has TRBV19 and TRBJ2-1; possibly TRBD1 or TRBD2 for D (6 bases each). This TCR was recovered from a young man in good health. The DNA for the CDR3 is TGTGCCAGTAGTATCCTGGGGGGCGGACTTTACAATGAGCAGTTCTTC. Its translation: CASSILGGGLYNEQFF.